This T cell receptor (beta chain) comes out of a study of shared clonotypes between healthy human individuals. About the research overall: Per donor, three plates held CD4 naive cells, three held CD4 memory, two held CD8 naive and one held CD8 memory.

The naive CD8 population came from CD45RO-negative cells selected for CCR7, without terminally differentiated effector memory CD45RA+ cells. Measured with immunoSEQ multiplex PCR; TCRdb has only the in-frame clones, and not every one. The sample lists roughly 550,000 clones, nearly 97% occurring once. The CDR3 totals 15 residues. Germline CDR1 is SGHDT and CDR2 is YYEEEE. V was pared by 0 bases and J by 4 bases, with 13 bases between. On this clone: What it binds is not known.

Study results and caveats: Some naive CD4 clonotypes, roughly 4.5%, turned up in common across several donors. Investigators collected only blood, and repertoires in tissues likely differ.

The receptor was isolated from a young woman in good health. The genes are TRBV5-6 and TRBJ1-2, with TRBD1 as a possible D gene (5 bases). Sequencing was carried out using naive CD8+ T cells sorted from blood. This CDR3 is CASSLAGGSVYGYTF. Written as DNA, the CDR3 is TGTGCCAGCAGCTTGGCCGGGGGTTCAGTCTATGGCTACACCTTC. The full variable domain, in which reference TRBV5-6 and TRBJ1-2 provide the parts outside the CDR3, is DAGVTQSPTHLIKTRGQQVTLRCSPKSGHDTVSWYQQALGQGPQFIFQYYEEEERQRGNFPDRFSGHQFPNYSSELNVNALLLGDSALYLCASSLAGGSVYGYTFGSGTRLTVV.